The entry below gives a single T cell receptor beta chain sequence along with its context. This specimen belongs to a study of blood T cell repertoires in COVID-19. Trimming removed 5 bases from V and 2 bases from J; junction bases left unmatched: 9. Germline V gene sequence: CDR1 SGHRS, CDR2 YFSETQ. The CDR3 runs 15 residues. TCRdb's copy holds only in-frame clones and misses some; the assay was immunoSEQ multiplex PCR. The sample carries a few hundred thousand clones, roughly nine tenths recorded once. Input material: peripheral blood. J is TRBJ2-5 and V is TRBV5-1, with 7 positions matching TRBD1. This sequence originates from a woman aged 25 to 39 with COVID-19, enrolled during active disease. CDR3 residues: CASRRMTGNQETQYF. The CDR3 coding sequence is TGCGCCAGCAGAAGAATGACAGGGAATCAAGAGACCCAGTACTTC.